This entry lists 4 T cell receptor beta chains sequenced from one sample in a study of blood T cell repertoires in COVID-19. TCRdb keeps only in-frame clones here, not all; method: immunoSEQ multiplex PCR. Among more than 250,000 clones listed, over 75% were seen once. Material for sequencing was PBMCs or T cells enriched from blood (not recorded which). The receptor set was obtained from a woman in her twenties or thirties who had recovered from COVID-19.

The chain is built from TRBV7-2 and TRBJ2-5, with D perhaps matching TRBD1 (5 bases). Germline assignment: CDR1 SGHTA and CDR2 FQGNSA. V shed 7 bases and J shed 5 bases, with 11 bases lying between them. This CDR3 has 12 amino acids. CDR3 loop: CASTGPGETQYF. Here the CDR3 DNA reads TGTGCCAGCACAGGGCCGGGTGAGACCCAGTACTTC.

The CDR3 loop reads CASSLGGTSTDTQYF. In DNA form, the CDR3 reads TGCGCCAGCAGCTTAGGCGGGACCAGCACAGATACGCAGTATTTT. The rearrangement joins TRBV5-1 to TRBJ2-3; the D gene is possibly TRBD2 (6 bases). Germline lookup yields CDR1 SGHRS and CDR2 YFSETQ. Trimming pared 2 bases from V and 0 bases from J, leaving 10 bases between. The length of the CDR3 is 15 residues.

About this clone itself: Other DNA sequences of this sample code for an identical CDR3. The gene calls are TRBV6-1 and TRBJ1-5; D perhaps matches TRBD1 (6 bases). The V gene's germline CDR1 is MNHNS and CDR2 SASEGT. Trimming took off 1 base at V and 7 bases at J, with 11 bases between the two ends. The CDR3 length is 14 residues. The CDR3 region has the DNA TGTGCCAGCAGTGAAGGAGGGGGGGGGCAGCCCCAGCATTTT. This translates into CASSEGGGGQPQHF.

This chain links TRBV7-2 with TRBJ2-2; 8 positions match TRBD2. CDR3 length equals 15 residues. Germline CDR1 and CDR2: SGHTA and FQGNSA. J gave up 1 base and V 4 bases, and 2 bases lay outside the gene matches. The CDR3 coding sequence is TGTGCCAGCAGCTCGAGCGGGGGGAACACCGGGGAGCTGTTTTTT. This gives the protein CASSSSGGNTGELFF.